This is a list of T cell receptor beta chains from one sample in a study of T cells in Graves' hyperthyroidism and ophthalmopathy. TCRdb ran MiXCR on the multiplex PCR reads and lists one entry per CDR3 protein. Among 450,000 to 700,000 distinct CDR3 sequences, about 43% were seen once, and the ten largest hold around 20%. The sample taken for sequencing was peripheral blood or thyroid tissue (not recorded which). Every receptor here comes from an adult woman with Graves' disease, either hyperthyroidism or ophthalmopathy (not recorded which). Each CDR3 is given with its conserved first and last residue. Each record gives: V gene, D gene, J gene, clone size, CDR3 DNA, CDR3 protein. The D gene is left open where the match is weak. Expanded clones get a size class; other rows say once, few or many, or leave the size out.

V gene: TRBV7-9
D gene: .
J gene: TRBJ1-2
clone size: .
CDR3 DNA: TGTGCCAGCAGCTTAGTAGGGGGGCGTAATGTCTACACCTTC
CDR3 protein: CASSLVGGRNVYTF

V gene: TRBV7-9
D gene: .
J gene: TRBJ1-2
clone size: many
CDR3 DNA: TGTGCCAGCAGCGCAATAAGCGTCGTTGGCTACACCTTC
CDR3 protein: CASSAISVVGYTF

V gene: TRBV12-5
D gene: .
J gene: TRBJ1-1
clone size: .
CDR3 DNA: TGTGCTAGTGGTTTGGAACACAACACTGAAGCTTTCTTT
CDR3 protein: CASGLEHNTEAFF

V gene: TRBV25-1
D gene: .
J gene: TRBJ2-5
clone size: .
CDR3 DNA: TGTGCCAGCCGGCTGACCCAGTACTTC
CDR3 protein: CASRLTQYF

V gene: TRBV25-1
D gene: .
J gene: TRBJ1-6
clone size: .
CDR3 DNA: TGTGCCAGCTCTGGGGGGTTAGTCGAGTCACCCCTCCACTTT
CDR3 protein: CASSGGLVESPLHF

V gene: TRBV7-3
D gene: .
J gene: TRBJ2-6
clone size: .
CDR3 DNA: TGTGCCAGCAGCCCTAGCAACACCGGGGCCAACGTCCTGACTTTC
CDR3 protein: CASSPSNTGANVLTF

V gene: TRBV20-1
D gene: .
J gene: TRBJ1-5
clone size: few
CDR3 DNA: TGCAGTGCTAGAGAGGGGTACAGTCATTTT
CDR3 protein: CSAREGYSHF

V gene: TRBV6-6
D gene: .
J gene: TRBJ1-4
clone size: many
CDR3 DNA: TGTGCCAGCAGTTACTCGAGAGGGAGGGGTGAAAAACTGTTTTTT
CDR3 protein: CASSYSRGRGEKLFF

V gene: TRBV7-7
D gene: .
J gene: TRBJ1-1
clone size: few
CDR3 DNA: TGTGCCAGCAGCCCCTGCCGCGAAGCTTTCTTT
CDR3 protein: CASSPCREAFF

V gene: TRBV4-2
D gene: .
J gene: TRBJ2-7
clone size: .
CDR3 DNA: TGTACCAGCAGCCACCCCGCGGACGATTACGAGCAGTACTTC
CDR3 protein: CTSSHPADDYEQYF

V gene: TRBV19
D gene: TRBD2
J gene: TRBJ2-7
clone size: many
CDR3 DNA: TGTGCCAGTAGTATAGAAGCGGGACGCTTCTACGAGCAGTACTTC
CDR3 protein: CASSIEAGRFYEQYF

V gene: TRBV11-2
D gene: .
J gene: TRBJ2-5
clone size: .
CDR3 DNA: TGTGCCAGCAGCCAAGGGTGGACGGACCCCCAAGAGACCCAGTACTTC
CDR3 protein: CASSQGWTDPQETQYF

V gene: TRBV29-1
D gene: .
J gene: TRBJ1-1
clone size: .
CDR3 DNA: TGCAGCTTAGGCCTCCGGAGGGACACTGAAGCTTTCTTT
CDR3 protein: CSLGLRRDTEAFF

V gene: TRBV24-1
D gene: TRBD2
J gene: TRBJ2-1
clone size: .
CDR3 DNA: TGTGCCACCGTCGGGACTAGCGGAACCTACAATGAGCAGTTCTTC
CDR3 protein: CATVGTSGTYNEQFF

V gene: TRBV15
D gene: TRBD1
J gene: TRBJ1-2
clone size: .
CDR3 DNA: TGTGCCACCAGCAGAAAAATTAGACAGGGGGAACTCACTTATGGCTACACCTTC
CDR3 protein: CATSRKIRQGELTYGYTF

V gene: TRBV7-2
D gene: .
J gene: TRBJ1-5
clone size: few
CDR3 DNA: TGTGCCAGCAGCTTGGGCAGGGGAGGTACTTATCAGCCCCAGCATTTT
CDR3 protein: CASSLGRGGTYQPQHF

V gene: TRBV10-3
D gene: .
J gene: TRBJ2-7
clone size: .
CDR3 DNA: TGTGCCATCAGTGATAAAGCGGGCCCTTACGAGCAGTACTTC
CDR3 protein: CAISDKAGPYEQYF

V gene: TRBV7-9
D gene: TRBD1
J gene: TRBJ1-2
clone size: .
CDR3 DNA: TGTGCCAGCAGTTCTACACCGCGGGAGGGGGCCTATGACTACACCTTC
CDR3 protein: CASSSTPREGAYDYTF

V gene: TRBV15
D gene: .
J gene: TRBJ2-7
clone size: many
CDR3 DNA: TGTGCCACCAGCAGAGATGAACTTTTTCTCTCCTACGAGCAGTACTTC
CDR3 protein: CATSRDELFLSYEQYF

V gene: TRBV2
D gene: .
J gene: TRBJ1-2
clone size: .
CDR3 DNA: TGTGCCAGCAGCCGAGTGGGCTACGGCTACACCTTC
CDR3 protein: CASSRVGYGYTF

V gene: TRBV12-3/TRBV12-4
D gene: .
J gene: TRBJ1-5
clone size: many
CDR3 DNA: TGTGCCAGCAGTTTAGTGGCACAGGGAAATCAGCCCCAGCATTTT
CDR3 protein: CASSLVAQGNQPQHF

V gene: TRBV2
D gene: TRBD1
J gene: TRBJ2-5
clone size: .
CDR3 DNA: TGTGCCAGCAGTGAAGCCGGGACAGGGCCGAAGACCCAGTACTTC
CDR3 protein: CASSEAGTGPKTQYF

V gene: TRBV27
D gene: .
J gene: TRBJ1-3
clone size: few
CDR3 DNA: TGTGCCAGCAGTACCACAGGGATGGGGGGAAACACCATATATTTT
CDR3 protein: CASSTTGMGGNTIYF

V gene: TRBV12-3/TRBV12-4
D gene: TRBD1
J gene: TRBJ1-5
clone size: many
CDR3 DNA: TGTGCCAGCAGCCAGGTACAGGGGAATTCTTATCAGCCCCAGCATTTT
CDR3 protein: CASSQVQGNSYQPQHF

V gene: TRBV19
D gene: TRBD1
J gene: TRBJ1-2
clone size: .
CDR3 DNA: TGTGCCAGTAGTATCCCGGGACAGCGAAACTATGGCTACACCTTC
CDR3 protein: CASSIPGQRNYGYTF

V gene: TRBV15
D gene: .
J gene: TRBJ2-6
clone size: .
CDR3 DNA: TGTGCCACCAGCAGAAGGGACACTGAAGCTTTC
CDR3 protein: CATSRRDTEAF

V gene: TRBV20-1
D gene: .
J gene: TRBJ1-1
clone size: .
CDR3 DNA: TGCAGTGCTGCAAGACAGGAAAACACTGAAGCTTTCTTT
CDR3 protein: CSAARQENTEAFF

V gene: TRBV7-2
D gene: TRBD2
J gene: TRBJ2-5
clone size: .
CDR3 DNA: TGTGCCAGCAGTCAACTAGCGGGAGGCCAAGAGACCCAGTACTTC
CDR3 protein: CASSQLAGGQETQYF

V gene: TRBV12-3/TRBV12-4
D gene: TRBD1
J gene: TRBJ2-2
clone size: once
CDR3 DNA: TGTGCCAGCGGACAGGGGACCGGGGAGCTGTTTTTT
CDR3 protein: CASGQGTGELFF